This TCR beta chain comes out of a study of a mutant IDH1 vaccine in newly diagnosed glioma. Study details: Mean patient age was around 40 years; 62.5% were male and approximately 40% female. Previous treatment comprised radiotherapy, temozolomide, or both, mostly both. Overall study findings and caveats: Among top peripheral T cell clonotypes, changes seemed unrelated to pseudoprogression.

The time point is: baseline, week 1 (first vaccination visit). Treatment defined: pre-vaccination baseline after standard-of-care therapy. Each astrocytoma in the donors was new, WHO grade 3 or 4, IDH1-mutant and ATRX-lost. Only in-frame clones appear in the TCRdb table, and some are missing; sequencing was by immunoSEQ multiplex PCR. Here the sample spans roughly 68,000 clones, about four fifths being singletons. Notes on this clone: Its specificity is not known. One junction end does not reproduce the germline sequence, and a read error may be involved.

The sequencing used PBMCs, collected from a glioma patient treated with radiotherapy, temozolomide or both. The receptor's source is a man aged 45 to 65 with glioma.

CDR3 protein: CASSYSGAYEQYF. The DNA of the CDR3 is TGTGCCAGCAGCTACTCAGGGGCCTACGAGCAGTACTTC. This chain connects TRBV6-5 to TRBJ2-7, with a weak D call TRBD1 (6 bases). Germline CDR1 MNHEY, CDR2 SVGAGI. The CDR3 is 13 residues long.